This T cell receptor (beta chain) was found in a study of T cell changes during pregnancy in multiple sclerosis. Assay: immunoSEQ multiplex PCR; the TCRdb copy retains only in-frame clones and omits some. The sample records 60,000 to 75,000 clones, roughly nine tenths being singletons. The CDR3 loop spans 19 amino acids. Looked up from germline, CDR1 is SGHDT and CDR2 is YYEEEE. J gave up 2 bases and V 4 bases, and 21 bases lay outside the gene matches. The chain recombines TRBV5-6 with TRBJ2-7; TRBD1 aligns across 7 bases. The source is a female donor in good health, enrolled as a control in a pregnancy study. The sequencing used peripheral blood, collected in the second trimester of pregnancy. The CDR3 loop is CASSRLSGTASDPPYEQYF. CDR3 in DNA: TGTGCCAGCAGCAGACTCTCCGGGACAGCCTCTGACCCCCCCTACGAGCAGTACTTC. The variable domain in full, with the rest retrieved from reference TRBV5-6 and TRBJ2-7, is DAGVTQSPTHLIKTRGQQVTLRCSPKSGHDTVSWYQQALGQGPQFIFQYYEEEERQRGNFPDRFSGHQFPNYSSELNVNALLLGDSALYLCASSRLSGTASDPPYEQYFGPGTRLTVT.